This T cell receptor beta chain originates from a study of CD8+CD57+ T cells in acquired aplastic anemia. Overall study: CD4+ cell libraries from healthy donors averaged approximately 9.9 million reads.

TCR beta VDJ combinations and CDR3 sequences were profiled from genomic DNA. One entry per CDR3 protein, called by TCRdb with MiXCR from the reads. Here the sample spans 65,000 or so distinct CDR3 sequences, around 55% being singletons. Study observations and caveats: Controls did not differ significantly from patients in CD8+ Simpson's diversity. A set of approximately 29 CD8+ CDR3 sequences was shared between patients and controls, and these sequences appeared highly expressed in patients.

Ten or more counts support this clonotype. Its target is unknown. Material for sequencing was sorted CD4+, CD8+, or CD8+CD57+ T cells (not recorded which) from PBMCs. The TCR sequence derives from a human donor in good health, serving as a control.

The CDR3 protein is CASRAFLEGLSNSPLHF. The DNA of the CDR3 is TGTGCCAGCAGAGCCTTTCTGGAGGGCCTCTCTAATTCACCCCTCCACTTT. The rearrangement links TRBV6-1 to TRBJ1-6, with D unclear. This CDR3 region has 17 residues. Germline lookup yields CDR1 MNHNS and CDR2 SASEGT. Trimming removed 6 bases from V and 6 bases from J, with 21 bases in between.